Each of the 10 T cell receptor beta chains below was sequenced from the same sample in a study of blood T cell repertoires in COVID-19. Assay used: immunoSEQ multiplex PCR; TCRdb lists only in-frame clones, some missing. The table records 300,000 to 350,000 clones, 75% to 90% of them present only once. The specimen was peripheral blood. The receptors shown here come from a man between 18 and 35 years old with active or convalescent COVID-19.

This chain joins TRBV7-9 and TRBJ1-1; possible D gene TRBD1, 5 bases. This CDR3 spans 12 amino acids. Germline CDR1 reads SEHNR; CDR2 reads FQNEAQ (reference sequence). V gave up 5 bases and J gave up 7 bases, with 11 bases separating them. The CDR3 bases are TGTGCCAGCAGCGAAGACAGCTTTGAAGCTTTCTTT. This sequence encodes CASSEDSFEAFF.

The genes are TRBV27 and TRBJ2-2; D is perhaps TRBD1 (5 bases). The V end was cut by 8 bases, the J end by 0 bases, with 13 bases between. CDR1 MNHEY and CDR2 SMNVEV come from the germline V gene (reference sequence). The CDR3 totals 15 residues. The CDR3 sequence is CASLDISSNTGELFF. CDR3 DNA sequence: TGTGCCAGCCTGGACATATCGTCGAACACCGGGGAGCTGTTTTTT.

This sequence joins TRBV2 and TRBJ2-7; D is possibly TRBD1 (5 bases). Germline V lookup: CDR1 SNHLY, CDR2 FYNNEI. CDR3 length: 11 amino acids. Trimming took off 6 bases at V and 2 bases at J, with 5 bases between the two ends. CDR3 sequence: CASRGAYEQYF. The CDR3 DNA follows: TGTGCCAGCAGAGGGGCCTACGAGCAGTACTTC.

The gene calls are TRBV7-9 and TRBJ2-1; TRBD1 might be the D (6 bases). The length of the CDR3 is 13 residues. The V and J ends lost 3 bases and 12 bases respectively, with 15 bases between them. The V gene's germline CDR1 is SEHNR and CDR2 FQNEAQ (reference sequence). The CDR3 nucleotides read TGTGCCAGCAGCTTCACAGGGATTGGCGGGCAGTTCTTC. It encodes CASSFTGIGGQFF. Variable domain in full (rest from reference TRBV7-9 and TRBJ2-1): DTGVSQNPRHKITKRGQNVTFRCDPISEHNRLYWYRQTLGQGPEFLTYFQNEAQLEKSRLLSDRFSAERPKGSFSTLEIQRTEQGDSAMYLCASSFTGIGGQFFGPGTRLTVL.

The V gene is TRBV28, the J gene TRBJ1-5; the D is unclear. From germline, CDR1 is MDHEN and CDR2 SYDVKM. The length of the CDR3 is 14 residues. V lost 7 bases and J 0 bases, leaving 10 bases between the germline ends. CDR3 loop: CASTLANSNQPQHF. The CDR3 coding sequence is TGTGCCAGCACCTTAGCGAATAGCAATCAGCCCCAGCATTTT.

The gene calls are TRBV11-2 and TRBJ2-7, with TRBD2 matching over 7 bases. The germline V gene encodes CDR1 SGHAT and CDR2 FQNNGV. J lost 3 bases, V lost 0 bases, and 5 bases had no gene match. The CDR3 has 15 amino acids. The CDR3 loop is CASSLEVGGLYEQYF. The CDR3 region has the DNA TGTGCCAGCAGCTTAGAGGTGGGAGGGCTCTACGAGCAGTACTTC.

The rearrangement uses TRBV28 and TRBJ2-2, with D maybe TRBD1 (7 bases). The germline CDR1 and CDR2 sequences are MDHEN and SYDVKM. CDR3 length: 15 residues. The V gene lost 6 bases and the J gene lost 2 bases, with 13 bases spanning the gap. The CDR3 DNA follows: TGTGCCAGCAGACGGAGGGACAGTAACACCGGGGAGCTGTTTTTT. Amino acids: CASRRRDSNTGELFF.

V usage is TRBV7-2 and J usage is TRBJ2-5, with TRBD2 matching 9 bases. The V gene end was trimmed by 0 bases and the J gene end by 9 bases; junction bases not matched to a gene: 11. Germline V gives CDR1 SGHTA, CDR2 FQGNSA. The CDR3 has 16 amino acids. The CDR3 coding sequence is TGTGCCAGCAGCTTAGCCGGCGGGGGGGCCATTTATCCCCAGTACTTC. This encodes CASSLAGGGAIYPQYF.

This rearrangement joins TRBV2 to TRBJ2-7; TRBD1 agrees at 7 bases. J lost 4 bases, V lost 10 bases, and 7 bases had no gene match. This CDR3 has 12 amino acids. Germline V gene data show CDR1 as SNHLY and CDR2 as FYNNEI. The CDR3 DNA is TGTGCCACCAAAGGGGGCGCGTACGAGCAGTACTTC. The encoded protein is CATKGGAYEQYF. Combining the CDR3 with reference TRBV2 and TRBJ2-7 gives the whole variable domain EPEVTQTPSHQVTQMGQEVILRCVPISNHLYFYWYRQILGQKVEFLVSFYNNEISEKSEIFDDQFSVERPDGSNFTLKIRSTKLEDSAMYFCATKGGAYEQYFGPGTRLTVT.

The chain carries TRBV27 and TRBJ2-7; 7 bases line up with TRBD1. In germline, CDR1 is MNHEY, CDR2 SMNVEV (reference sequence). V gave up 4 bases and J gave up 0 bases; unmatched junction bases: 3. The CDR3 has 14 residues. CDR3 residues: CASSSQGFSYEQYF. The CDR3 nucleotides are TGTGCCAGCAGTTCACAGGGGTTCTCCTACGAGCAGTACTTC.